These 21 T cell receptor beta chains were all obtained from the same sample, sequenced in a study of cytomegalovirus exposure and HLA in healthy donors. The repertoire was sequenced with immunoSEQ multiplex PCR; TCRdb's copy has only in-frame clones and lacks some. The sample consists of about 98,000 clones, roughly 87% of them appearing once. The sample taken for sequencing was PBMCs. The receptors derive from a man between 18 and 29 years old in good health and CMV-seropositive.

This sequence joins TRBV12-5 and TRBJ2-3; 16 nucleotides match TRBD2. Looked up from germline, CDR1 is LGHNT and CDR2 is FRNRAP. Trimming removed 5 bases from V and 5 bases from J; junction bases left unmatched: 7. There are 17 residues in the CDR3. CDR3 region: CASGAGLAGGAEDTQYF. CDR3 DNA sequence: TGTGCTAGTGGTGCGGGACTAGCGGGGGGGGCCGAAGATACGCAGTATTTT.

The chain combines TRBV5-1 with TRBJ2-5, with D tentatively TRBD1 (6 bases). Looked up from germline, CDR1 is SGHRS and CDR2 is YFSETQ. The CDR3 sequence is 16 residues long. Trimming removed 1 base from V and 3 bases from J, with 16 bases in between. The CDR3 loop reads CASSLFLGQRKETQYF. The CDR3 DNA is TGCGCCAGCAGCTTGTTTTTAGGACAGAGGAAAGAGACCCAGTACTTC.

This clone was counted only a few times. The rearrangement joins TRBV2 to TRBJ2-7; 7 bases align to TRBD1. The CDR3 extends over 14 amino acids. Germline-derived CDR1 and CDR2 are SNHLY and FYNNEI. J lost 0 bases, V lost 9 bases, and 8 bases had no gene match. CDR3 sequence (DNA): TGTGCCAGTCAGGGGACAGTTAGCTCCTACGAGCAGTACTTC. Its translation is CASQGTVSSYEQYF. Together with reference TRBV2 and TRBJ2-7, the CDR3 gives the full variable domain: EPEVTQTPSHQVTQMGQEVILRCVPISNHLYFYWYRQILGQKVEFLVSFYNNEISEKSEIFDDQFSVERPDGSNFTLKIRSTKLEDSAMYFCASQGTVSSYEQYFGPGTRLTVT.

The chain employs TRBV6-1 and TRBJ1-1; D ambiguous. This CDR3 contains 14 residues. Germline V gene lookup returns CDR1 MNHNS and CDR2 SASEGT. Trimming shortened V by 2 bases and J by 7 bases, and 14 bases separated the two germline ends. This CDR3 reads CASSELLRAGEAFF. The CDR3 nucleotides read TGTGCCAGCAGTGAACTACTCCGAGCCGGTGAAGCTTTCTTT.

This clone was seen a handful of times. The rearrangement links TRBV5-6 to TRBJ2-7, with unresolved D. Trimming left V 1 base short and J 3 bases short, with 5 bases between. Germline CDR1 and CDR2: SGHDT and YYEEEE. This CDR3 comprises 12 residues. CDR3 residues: CASSLSLYEQYF. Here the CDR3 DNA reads TGTGCCAGCAGCTTGTCTCTCTACGAGCAGTACTTC.

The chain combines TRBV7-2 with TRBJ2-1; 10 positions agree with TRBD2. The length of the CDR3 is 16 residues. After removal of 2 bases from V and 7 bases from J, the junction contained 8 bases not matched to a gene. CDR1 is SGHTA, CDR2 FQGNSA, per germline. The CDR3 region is CASSLSQAGGWNEQFF. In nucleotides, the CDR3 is TGTGCCAGCAGCTTAAGTCAAGCGGGGGGGTGGAATGAGCAGTTCTTC.

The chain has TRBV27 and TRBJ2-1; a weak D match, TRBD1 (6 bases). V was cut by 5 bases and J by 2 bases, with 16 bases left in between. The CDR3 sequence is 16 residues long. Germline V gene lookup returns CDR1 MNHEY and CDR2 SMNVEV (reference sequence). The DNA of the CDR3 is TGTGCCAGCAGTCCCACAGGACAGTCAACCTACAATGAGCAGTTCTTC. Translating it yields CASSPTGQSTYNEQFF.

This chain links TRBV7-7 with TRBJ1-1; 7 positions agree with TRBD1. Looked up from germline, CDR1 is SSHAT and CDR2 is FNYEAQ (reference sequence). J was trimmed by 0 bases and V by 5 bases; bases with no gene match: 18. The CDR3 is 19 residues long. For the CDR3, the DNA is TGTGCCAGCAGCCGGATCGACAGGGATGGGCCCAACCTGAACACTGAAGCTTTCTTT. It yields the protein CASSRIDRDGPNLNTEAFF.

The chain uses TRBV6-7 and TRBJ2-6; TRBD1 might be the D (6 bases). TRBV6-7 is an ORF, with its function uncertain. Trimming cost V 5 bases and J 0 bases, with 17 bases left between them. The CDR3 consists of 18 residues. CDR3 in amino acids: CASSQNGGAVSGANVLTF. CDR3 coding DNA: TGTGCCAGCAGTCAAAATGGGGGCGCTGTCTCTGGGGCCAACGTCCTGACTTTC.

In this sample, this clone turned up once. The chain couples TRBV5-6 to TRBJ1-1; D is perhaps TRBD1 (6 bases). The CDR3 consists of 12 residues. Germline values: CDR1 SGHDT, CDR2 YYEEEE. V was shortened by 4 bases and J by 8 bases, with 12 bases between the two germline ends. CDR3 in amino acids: CASSQTDSEAFF. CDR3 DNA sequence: TGTGCCAGCAGCCAAACGGACAGCGAAGCTTTCTTT.

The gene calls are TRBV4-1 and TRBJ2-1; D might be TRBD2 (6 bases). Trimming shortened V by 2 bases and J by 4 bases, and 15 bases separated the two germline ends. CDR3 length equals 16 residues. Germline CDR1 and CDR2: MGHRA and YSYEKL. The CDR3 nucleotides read TGCGCCAGCAGCCAATTGGATAGCGGAGGATACAATGAGCAGTTCTTC. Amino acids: CASSQLDSGGYNEQFF.

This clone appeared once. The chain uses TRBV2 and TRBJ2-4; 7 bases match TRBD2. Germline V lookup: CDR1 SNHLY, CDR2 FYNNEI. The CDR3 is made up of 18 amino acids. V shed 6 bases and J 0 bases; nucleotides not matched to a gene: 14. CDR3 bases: TGTGCCAGCAGAATACTAGCGCTGACAAACCTAGCCAAAAACATTCAGTACTTC. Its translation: CASRILALTNLAKNIQYF. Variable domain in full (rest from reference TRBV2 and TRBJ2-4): EPEVTQTPSHQVTQMGQEVILRCVPISNHLYFYWYRQILGQKVEFLVSFYNNEISEKSEIFDDQFSVERPDGSNFTLKIRSTKLEDSAMYFCASRILALTNLAKNIQYFGAGTRLSVL.

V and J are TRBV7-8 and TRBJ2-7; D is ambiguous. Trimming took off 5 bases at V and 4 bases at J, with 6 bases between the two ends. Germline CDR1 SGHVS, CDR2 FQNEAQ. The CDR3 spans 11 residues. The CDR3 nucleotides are TGTGCCAGCAGCCACCAGTACGAGCAGTACTTC. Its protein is CASSHQYEQYF.

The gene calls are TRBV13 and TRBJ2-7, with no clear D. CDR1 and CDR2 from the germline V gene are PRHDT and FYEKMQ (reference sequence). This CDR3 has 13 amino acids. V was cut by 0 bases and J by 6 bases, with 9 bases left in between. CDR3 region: CASSLGDRGEQYF. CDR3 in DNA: TGTGCCAGCAGCTTAGGCGATCGAGGCGAGCAGTACTTC.

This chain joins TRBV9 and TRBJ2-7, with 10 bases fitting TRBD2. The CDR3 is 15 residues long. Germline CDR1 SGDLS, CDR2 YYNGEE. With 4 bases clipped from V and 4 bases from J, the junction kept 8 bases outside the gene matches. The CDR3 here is CASSPSLAGTYEQYF. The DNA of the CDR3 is TGTGCCAGCAGCCCATCACTAGCGGGGACATACGAGCAGTACTTC.

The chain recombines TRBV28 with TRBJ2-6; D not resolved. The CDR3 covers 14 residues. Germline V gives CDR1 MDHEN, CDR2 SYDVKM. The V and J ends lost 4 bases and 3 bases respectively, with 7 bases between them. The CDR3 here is CASSSVVGANVLTF. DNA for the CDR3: TGTGCCAGCAGTTCTGTTGTTGGGGCCAACGTCCTGACTTTC.

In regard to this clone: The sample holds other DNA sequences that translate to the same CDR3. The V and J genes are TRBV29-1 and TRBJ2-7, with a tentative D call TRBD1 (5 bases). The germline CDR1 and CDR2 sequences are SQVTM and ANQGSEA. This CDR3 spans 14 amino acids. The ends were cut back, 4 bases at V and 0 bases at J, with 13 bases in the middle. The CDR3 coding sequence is TGCAGCGTTGTAACAGGTTTGAGCTCCTACGAGCAGTACTTC. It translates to CSVVTGLSSYEQYF.

CDR3 bases: TGTGCCAGCAGCTTAAATTCTCGCGAGACAGGGGGCTATGGCTACACCTTC. This gives the protein CASSLNSRETGGYGYTF. This chain joins TRBV7-9 and TRBJ1-2; 9 bases agree with TRBD1. Germline CDR1 is SEHNR and CDR2 is FQNEAQ (reference sequence). The CDR3 covers 17 residues. V dropped 2 bases and J dropped 4; count of bases not matched to a gene: 11.

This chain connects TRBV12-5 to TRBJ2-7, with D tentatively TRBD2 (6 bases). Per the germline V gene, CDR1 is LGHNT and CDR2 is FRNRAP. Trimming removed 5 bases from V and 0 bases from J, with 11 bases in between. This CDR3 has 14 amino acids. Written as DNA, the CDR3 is TGTGCTAGTGGTCCACGGGGAGGCTCCTACGAGCAGTACTTC. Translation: CASGPRGGSYEQYF.

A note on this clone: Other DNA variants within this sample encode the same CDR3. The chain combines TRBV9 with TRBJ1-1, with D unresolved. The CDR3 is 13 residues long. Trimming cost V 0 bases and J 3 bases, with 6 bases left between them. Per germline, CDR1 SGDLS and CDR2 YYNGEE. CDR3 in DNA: TGTGCCAGCAGCGTAGGCGGGGACACTGAAGCTTTCTTT. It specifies CASSVGGDTEAFF.

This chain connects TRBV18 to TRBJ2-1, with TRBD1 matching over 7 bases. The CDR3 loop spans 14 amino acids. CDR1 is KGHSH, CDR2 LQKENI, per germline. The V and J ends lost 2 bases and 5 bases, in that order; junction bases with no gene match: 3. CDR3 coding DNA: TGTGCCAGCTCACCAACAGGGGTGCACAATGAGCAGTTCTTC. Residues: CASSPTGVHNEQFF.